This TCR beta chain was sequenced for a study of molecular identifiers for immune sequencing clone quantification. Making the bulk TCR libraries relied on previously described methods and listed TCR primers. A single record per CDR3 protein comes from TCRdb applying MiXCR to the PCR reads. The sample yields about half a million distinct CDR3 sequences, roughly 25% seen once. Of note for this clonotype: A junction end diverges from the germline sequence, so it may reflect a read error.

From germline, CDR1 is MGHRA and CDR2 YSYEKL. CDR3 length: 14 amino acids. This rearrangement joins TRBV4-1 to TRBJ2-7; no reliable D call. The sequence came from a human donor in good health. Some libraries in this study had Jurkat cell RNA spiked in. Sequences were obtained from naive CD8+ T cells from blood, with Jurkat cell RNA spiked in. Documented subset: FACS-sorted CD8+CD4-CCR7+CD45RA+ naive T cells. CDR3 residues: CASSQKDTTYAQYF. CDR3 in DNA: TGCGCCAGCAGCCAAAAGGATACCACCTACGCGCAGTACTTC.